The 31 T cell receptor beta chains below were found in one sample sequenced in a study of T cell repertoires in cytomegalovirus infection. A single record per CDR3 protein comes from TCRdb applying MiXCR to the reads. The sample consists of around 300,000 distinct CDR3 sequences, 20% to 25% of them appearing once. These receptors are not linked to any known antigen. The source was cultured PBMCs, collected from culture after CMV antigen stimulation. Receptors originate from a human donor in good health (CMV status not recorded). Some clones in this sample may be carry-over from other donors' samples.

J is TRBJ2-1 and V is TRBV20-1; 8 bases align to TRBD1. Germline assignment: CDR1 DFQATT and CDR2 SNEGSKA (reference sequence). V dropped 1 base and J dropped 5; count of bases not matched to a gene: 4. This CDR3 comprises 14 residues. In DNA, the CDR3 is TGCAGTGCTAGAGCGGACAGGGCCAACAATGAGCAGTTCTTC. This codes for CSARADRANNEQFF.

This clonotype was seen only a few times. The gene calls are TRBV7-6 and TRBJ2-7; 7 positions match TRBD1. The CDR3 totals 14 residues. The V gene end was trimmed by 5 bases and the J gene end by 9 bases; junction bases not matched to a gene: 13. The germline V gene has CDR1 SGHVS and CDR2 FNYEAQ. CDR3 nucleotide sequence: TGTGCCAGCAGCCGACAGGGCGATAATCTGGGGCAGTACTTC. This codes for CASSRQGDNLGQYF.

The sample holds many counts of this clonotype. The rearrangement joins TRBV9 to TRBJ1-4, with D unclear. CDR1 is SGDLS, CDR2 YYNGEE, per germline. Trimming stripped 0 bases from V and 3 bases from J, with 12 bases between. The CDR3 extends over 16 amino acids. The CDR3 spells CASSVDSSGPNEKLFF. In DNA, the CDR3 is TGTGCCAGCAGCGTAGATTCGAGTGGACCTAATGAAAAACTGTTTTTT.

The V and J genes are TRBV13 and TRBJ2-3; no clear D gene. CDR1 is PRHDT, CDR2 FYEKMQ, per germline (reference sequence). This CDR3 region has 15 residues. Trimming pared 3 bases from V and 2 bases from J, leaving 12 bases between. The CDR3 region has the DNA TGTGCCAGCAGCTTCCGGCCTAGGCCCACAGATACGCAGTATTTT. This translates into CASSFRPRPTDTQYF.

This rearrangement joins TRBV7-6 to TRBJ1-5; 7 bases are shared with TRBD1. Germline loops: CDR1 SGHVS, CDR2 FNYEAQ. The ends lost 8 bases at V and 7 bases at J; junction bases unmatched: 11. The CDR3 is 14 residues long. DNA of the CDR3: TGTGCCAGCGCCATCGACAGGGCGGGCCAGCCCCAGCATTTT. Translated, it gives CASAIDRAGQPQHF.

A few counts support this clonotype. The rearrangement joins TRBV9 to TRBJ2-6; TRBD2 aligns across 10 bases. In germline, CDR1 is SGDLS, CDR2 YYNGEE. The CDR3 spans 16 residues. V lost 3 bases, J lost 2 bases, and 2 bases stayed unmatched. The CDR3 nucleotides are TGTGCCAGCAGCGCGGGACTAGCGACTGGGGCCAACGTCCTGACTTTC. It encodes CASSAGLATGANVLTF.

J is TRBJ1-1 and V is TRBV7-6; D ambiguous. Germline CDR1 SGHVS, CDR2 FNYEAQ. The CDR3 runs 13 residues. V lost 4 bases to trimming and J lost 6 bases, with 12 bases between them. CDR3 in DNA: TGTGCCAGCAGCTCCTATATCGTACCTGAAGCTTTCTTT. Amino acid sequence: CASSSYIVPEAFF. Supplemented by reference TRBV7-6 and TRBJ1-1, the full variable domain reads GAGVSQSPRYKVTKRGQDVALRCDPISGHVSLYWYRQALGQGPEFLTYFNYEAQQDKSGLPNDRFSAERPEGSISTLTIQRTEQRDSAMYRCASSSYIVPEAFFGQGTRLTVV.

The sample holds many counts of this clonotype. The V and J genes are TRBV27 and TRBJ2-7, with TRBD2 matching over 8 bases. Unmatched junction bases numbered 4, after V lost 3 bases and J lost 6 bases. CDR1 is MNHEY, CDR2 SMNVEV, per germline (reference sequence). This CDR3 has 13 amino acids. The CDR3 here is CASSFRLAGEQYF. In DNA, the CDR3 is TGTGCCAGCAGTTTCCGGCTAGCGGGCGAGCAGTACTTC.

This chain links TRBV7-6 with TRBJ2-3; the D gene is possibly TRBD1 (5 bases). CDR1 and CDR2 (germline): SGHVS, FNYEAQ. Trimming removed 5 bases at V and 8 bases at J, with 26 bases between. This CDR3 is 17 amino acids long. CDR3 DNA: TGTGCCAGCAGCCCAAACCCCCCTAGGGGCCCCAGGGTTACGCAGTATTTT. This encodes CASSPNPPRGPRVTQYF.

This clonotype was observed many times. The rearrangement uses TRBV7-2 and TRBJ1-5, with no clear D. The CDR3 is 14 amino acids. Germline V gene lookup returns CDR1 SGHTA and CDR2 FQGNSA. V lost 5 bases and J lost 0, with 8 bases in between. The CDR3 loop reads CASSPGYSNQPQHF. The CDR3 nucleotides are TGTGCCAGCAGCCCTGGTTATAGCAATCAGCCCCAGCATTTT.

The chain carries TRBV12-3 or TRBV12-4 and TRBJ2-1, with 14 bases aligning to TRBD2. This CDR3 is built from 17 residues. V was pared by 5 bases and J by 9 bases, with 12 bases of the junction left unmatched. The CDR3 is CASSPHTGLAGVGEQFF. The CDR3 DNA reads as TGTGCCAGCAGTCCGCACACGGGACTAGCGGGAGTCGGTGAGCAGTTCTTC.

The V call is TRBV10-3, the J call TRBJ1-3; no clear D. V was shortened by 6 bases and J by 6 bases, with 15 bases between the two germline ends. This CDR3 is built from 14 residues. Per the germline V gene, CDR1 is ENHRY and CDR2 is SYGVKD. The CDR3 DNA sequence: TGTGCCATCAGGGAGGGAGGTCAAGAAAACACCATATATTTT. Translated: CAIREGGQENTIYF.

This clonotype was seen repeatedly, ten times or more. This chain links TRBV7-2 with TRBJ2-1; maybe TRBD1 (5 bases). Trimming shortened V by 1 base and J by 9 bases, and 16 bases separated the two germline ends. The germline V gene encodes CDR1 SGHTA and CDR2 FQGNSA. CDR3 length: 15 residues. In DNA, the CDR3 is TGTGCCAGCAGCTTAGGGGGCAGCCGGAGAGGTGAGCAGTTCTTC. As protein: CASSLGGSRRGEQFF.

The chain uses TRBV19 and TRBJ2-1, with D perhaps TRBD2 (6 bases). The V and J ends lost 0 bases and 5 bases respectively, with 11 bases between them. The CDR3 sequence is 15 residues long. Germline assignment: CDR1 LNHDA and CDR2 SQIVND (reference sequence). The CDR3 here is CASSIEGGTNNEQFF. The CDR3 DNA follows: TGTGCCAGTAGTATAGAGGGGGGTACGAACAATGAGCAGTTCTTC.

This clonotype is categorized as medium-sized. The CDR3 spells CASSPPNAGSKETQYF. For the CDR3, the DNA is TGTGCCAGCAGCCCACCCAACGCCGGGAGTAAAGAGACCCAGTACTTC. The gene calls are TRBV7-2 and TRBJ2-5; possibly TRBD2 for D (6 bases). The CDR3 contains 16 residues. The V gene's germline CDR1 is SGHTA and CDR2 FQGNSA. The V end lost 5 bases, the J end lost 3 bases, and 19 bases lay between the germline ends.

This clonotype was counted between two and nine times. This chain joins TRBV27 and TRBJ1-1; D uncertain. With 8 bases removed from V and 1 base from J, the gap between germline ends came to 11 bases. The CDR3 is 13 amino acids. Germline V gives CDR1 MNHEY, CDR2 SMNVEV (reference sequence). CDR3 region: CASRTATNTEAFF. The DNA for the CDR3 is TGTGCCAGCCGAACAGCAACGAACACTGAAGCTTTCTTT.

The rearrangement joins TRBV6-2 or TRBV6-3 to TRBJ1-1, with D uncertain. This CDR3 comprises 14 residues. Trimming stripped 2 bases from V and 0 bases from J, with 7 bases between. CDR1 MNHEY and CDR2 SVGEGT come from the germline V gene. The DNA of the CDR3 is TGTGCCAGCAGTTACCTCTCCCTGAACACTGAAGCTTTCTTT. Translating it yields CASSYLSLNTEAFF.

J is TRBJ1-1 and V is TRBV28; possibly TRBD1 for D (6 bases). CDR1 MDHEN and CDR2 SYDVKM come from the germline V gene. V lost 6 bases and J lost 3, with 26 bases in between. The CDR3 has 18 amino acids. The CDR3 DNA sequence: TGTGCCAGCAGCTACCCGGACAGATTTTCTACCGGGGACACTGAAGCTTTCTTT. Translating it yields CASSYPDRFSTGDTEAFF.

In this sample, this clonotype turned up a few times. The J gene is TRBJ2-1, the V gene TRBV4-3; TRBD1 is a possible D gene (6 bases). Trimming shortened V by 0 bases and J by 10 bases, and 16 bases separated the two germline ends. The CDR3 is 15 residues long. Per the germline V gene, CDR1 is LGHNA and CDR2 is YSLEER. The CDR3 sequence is CASSQEPKQGWEQFF. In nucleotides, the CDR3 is TGCGCCAGCAGCCAAGAGCCGAAGCAGGGGTGGGAGCAGTTCTTC.

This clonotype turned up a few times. Here the CDR3 reads CSAGLHADSPLHF. CDR3 nucleotide sequence: TGCAGTGCCGGACTGCACGCTGATTCACCCCTCCACTTT. The chain joins TRBV20-1 to TRBJ1-6, with D uncertain. The CDR3 is 13 amino acids. V lost 6 bases, J lost 8 bases, and 14 bases lay in between. The V gene's germline CDR1 is DFQATT and CDR2 SNEGSKA (reference sequence).

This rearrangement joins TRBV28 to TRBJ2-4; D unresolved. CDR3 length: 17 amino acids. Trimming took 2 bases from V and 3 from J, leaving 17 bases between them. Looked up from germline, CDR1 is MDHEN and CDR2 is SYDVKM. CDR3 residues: CASSLTFIGADKNIQYF. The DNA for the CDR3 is TGTGCCAGCAGTTTAACGTTCATCGGTGCTGACAAAAACATTCAGTACTTC.

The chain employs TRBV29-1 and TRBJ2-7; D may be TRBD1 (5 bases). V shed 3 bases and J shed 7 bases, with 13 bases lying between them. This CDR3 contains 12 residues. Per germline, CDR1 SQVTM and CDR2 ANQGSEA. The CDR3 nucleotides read TGCAGCGTTGAGTGGGGCTCTCGGGAGCAGTACTTC. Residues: CSVEWGSREQYF.

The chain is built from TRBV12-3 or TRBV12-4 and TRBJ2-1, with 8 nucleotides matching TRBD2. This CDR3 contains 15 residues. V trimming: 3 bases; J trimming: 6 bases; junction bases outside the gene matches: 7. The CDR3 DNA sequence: TGTGCCAGCAGTTTCCCGGGAGGGCCATTCAATGAGCAGTTCTTC. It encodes CASSFPGGPFNEQFF.

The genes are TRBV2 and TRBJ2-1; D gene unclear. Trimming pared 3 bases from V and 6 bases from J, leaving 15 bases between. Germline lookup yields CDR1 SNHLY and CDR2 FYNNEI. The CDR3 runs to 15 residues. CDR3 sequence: CASSDDSVGINEQFF. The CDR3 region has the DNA TGTGCCAGCAGTGACGACTCCGTAGGCATCAATGAGCAGTTCTTC.

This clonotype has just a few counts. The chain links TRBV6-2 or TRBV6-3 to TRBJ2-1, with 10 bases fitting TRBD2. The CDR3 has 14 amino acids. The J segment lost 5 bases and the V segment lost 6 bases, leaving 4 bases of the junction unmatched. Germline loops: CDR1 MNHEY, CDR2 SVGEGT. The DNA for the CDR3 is TGTGCCAGCAGGCTAGCGGGAGCGAACAATGAGCAGTTCTTC. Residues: CASRLAGANNEQFF.

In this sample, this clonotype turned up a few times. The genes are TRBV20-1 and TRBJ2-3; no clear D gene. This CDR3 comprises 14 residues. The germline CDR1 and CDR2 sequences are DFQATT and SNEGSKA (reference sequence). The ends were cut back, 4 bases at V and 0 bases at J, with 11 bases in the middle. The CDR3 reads CSANPTDSTDTQYF. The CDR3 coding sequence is TGCAGTGCTAACCCAACCGACAGCACAGATACGCAGTATTTT.

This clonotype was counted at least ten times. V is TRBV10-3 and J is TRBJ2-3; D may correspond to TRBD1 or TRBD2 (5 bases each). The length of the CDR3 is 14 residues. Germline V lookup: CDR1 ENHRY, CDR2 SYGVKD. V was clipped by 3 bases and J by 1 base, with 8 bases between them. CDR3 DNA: TGTGCCATCAGTGATGGGGGTGGCACAGATACGCAGTATTTT. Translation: CAISDGGGTDTQYF.

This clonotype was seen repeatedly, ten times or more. CDR3 residues: CASKRDRNTEAFF. In DNA, the CDR3 is TGTGCCAGTAAACGGGACCGAAACACTGAAGCTTTCTTT. The rearrangement uses TRBV19 and TRBJ1-1; tentative D call: TRBD1 (5 bases). The germline V gene encodes CDR1 LNHDA and CDR2 SQIVND (reference sequence). This CDR3 has 13 amino acids. The V end was cut by 7 bases, the J end by 2 bases, with 11 bases between.

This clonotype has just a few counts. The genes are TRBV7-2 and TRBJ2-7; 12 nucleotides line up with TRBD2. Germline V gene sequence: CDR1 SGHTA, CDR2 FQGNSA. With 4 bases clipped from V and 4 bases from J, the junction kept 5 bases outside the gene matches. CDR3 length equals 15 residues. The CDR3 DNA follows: TGTGCCAGCAGCTCCCGGACTAGCGGGATGTACGAGCAGTACTTC. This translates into CASSSRTSGMYEQYF.

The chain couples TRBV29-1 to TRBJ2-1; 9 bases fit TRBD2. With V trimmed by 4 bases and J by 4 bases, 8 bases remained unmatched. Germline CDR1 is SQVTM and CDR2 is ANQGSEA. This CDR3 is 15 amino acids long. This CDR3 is CSVAALAGSYNEQFF. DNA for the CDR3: TGCAGCGTTGCCGCCCTAGCGGGATCTTACAATGAGCAGTTCTTC.

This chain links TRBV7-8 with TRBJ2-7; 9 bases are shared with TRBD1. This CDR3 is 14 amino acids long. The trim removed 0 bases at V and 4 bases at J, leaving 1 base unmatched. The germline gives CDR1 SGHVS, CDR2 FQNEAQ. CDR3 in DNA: TGTGCCAGCAGCTTAGCCGGGACAGGGTACGAGCAGTACGTC. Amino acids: CASSLAGTGYEQYV.